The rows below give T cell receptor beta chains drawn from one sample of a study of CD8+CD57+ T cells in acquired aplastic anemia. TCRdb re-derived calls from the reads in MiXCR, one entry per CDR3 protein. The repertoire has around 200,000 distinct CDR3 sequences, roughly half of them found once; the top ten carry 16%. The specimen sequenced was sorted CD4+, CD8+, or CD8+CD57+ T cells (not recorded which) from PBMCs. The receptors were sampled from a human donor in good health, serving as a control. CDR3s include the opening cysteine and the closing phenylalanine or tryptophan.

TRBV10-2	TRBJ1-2	CASNAGTGGGYGYTF
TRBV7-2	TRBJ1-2	CASSLRGIGDAVNYGYTF
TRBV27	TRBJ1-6	CASSLSGTDNSPLHF
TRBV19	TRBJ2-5	CASKTSGGEETQYF
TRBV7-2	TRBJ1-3	CASSLDPGGGNTIYF
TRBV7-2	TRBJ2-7	CASSNDGTYEQYF
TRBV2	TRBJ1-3	CASSVRASGNTIYF
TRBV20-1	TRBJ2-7	CSARSGTSVSSYEQYF
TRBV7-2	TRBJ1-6	CASSHGRDRSYNSPLHF
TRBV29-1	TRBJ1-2	CSVEGGTDLNYGYTF
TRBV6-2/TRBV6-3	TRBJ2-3	CASSFYKGGNTDTQYF
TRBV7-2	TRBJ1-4	CASSLMAGGTGEKLFF
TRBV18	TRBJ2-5	CASSPPARETQYF
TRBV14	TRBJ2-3	CASSPPWTSGGTDTQYF
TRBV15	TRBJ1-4	CATSRDLEGANEKLFF
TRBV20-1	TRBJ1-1	CSARAGANTEAFF
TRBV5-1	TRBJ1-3	CASSLAFGQGGNTIYF
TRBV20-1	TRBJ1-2	CSARDGNLVRGYGYTF
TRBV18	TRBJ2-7	CASSPPIGQYEQYF
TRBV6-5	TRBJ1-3	CASSPQRYGNTIYF
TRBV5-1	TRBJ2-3	CASRPSGLTDTQYF
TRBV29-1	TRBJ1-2	CSVAPRESYGYTF
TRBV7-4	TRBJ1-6	CASSLATAWHSRLLHF
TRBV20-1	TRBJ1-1	CSARGGQGMNTEAFF
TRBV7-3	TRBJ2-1	CASSPTSGTYNEQFF
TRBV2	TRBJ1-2	CACTSPDRGDYGYTF
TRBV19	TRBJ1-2	CASSTQGARLGYTF
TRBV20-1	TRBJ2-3	CSVGLAGVVGTDTQYF
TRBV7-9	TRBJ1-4	CASSLVQGNPVNEKLFF
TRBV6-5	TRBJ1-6	CASSYSGRGLNSPLHF
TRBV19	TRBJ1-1	CASSSPEQGTEAFF
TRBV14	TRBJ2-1	CASSQETGSGYNEQFF
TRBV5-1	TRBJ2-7	CASSLGAGAAYEQYF
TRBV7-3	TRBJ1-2	CASSSEGGYTF
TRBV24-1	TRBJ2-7	CATSGAPTSGGYEQHF
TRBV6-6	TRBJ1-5	CASSQGMSNQPQHF
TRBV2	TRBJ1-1	CASSGRRVNTEAFF
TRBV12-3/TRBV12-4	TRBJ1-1	CASSLSVNTEAFF
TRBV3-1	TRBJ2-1	CASSPQSPYNEQLF
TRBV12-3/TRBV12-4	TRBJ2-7	CASSFQGAQAEQYF
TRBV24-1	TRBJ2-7	CATSARSSGTGGYEQYF
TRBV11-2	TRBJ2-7	CASSPKTVSYEQYF
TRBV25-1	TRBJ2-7	CASSELSGTGGISDSYEQYF
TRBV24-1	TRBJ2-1	CATSRDSNNEQFF
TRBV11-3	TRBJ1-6	CASSSSGRAPLHF
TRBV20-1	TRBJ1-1	CSARAGRGTEAFF
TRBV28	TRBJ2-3	CASSRGQERDTQYF
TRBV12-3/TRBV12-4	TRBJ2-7	CASNVAGLTYEQYF
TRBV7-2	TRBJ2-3	CASSWGSPDTQYF
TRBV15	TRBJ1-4	CATSKGREENEKLFF
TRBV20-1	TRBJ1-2	CSARVTGTGGRYGYTF
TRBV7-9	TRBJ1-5	CASSPSGRSYEHF
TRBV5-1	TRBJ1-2	CASSPTGGIYGYTF
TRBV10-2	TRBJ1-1	CASNAGTGGTGTEAFF
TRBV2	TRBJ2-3	CASTSIRGAGDTQYF
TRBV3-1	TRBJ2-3	CASSQVTGTQYF
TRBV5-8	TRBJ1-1	CASSPEGGMAEAFF
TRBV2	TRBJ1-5	CASSQQGNQPQHF
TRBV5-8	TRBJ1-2	CASSFVGSGIGYTF
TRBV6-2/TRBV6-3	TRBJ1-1	CASSYWRTEAFF